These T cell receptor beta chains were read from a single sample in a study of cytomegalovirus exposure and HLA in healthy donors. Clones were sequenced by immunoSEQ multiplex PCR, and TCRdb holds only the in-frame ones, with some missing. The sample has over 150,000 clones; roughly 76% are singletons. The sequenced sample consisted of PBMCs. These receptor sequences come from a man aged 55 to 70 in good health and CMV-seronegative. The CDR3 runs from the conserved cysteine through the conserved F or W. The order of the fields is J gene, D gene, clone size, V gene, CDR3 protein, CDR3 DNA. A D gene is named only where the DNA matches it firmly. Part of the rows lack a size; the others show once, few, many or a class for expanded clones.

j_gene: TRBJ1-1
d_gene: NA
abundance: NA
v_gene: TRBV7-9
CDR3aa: CASSLKRGYRTEAFF
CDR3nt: TGTGCCAGCAGCCTCAAACGGGGATATAGGACTGAAGCTTTCTTT

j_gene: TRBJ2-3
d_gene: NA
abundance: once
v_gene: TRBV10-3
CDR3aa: CAISDSRAGGDTQYF
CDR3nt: TGTGCCATCAGTGATTCCAGGGCCGGGGGAGATACGCAGTATTTT

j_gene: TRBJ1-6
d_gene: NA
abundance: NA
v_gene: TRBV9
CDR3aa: CASSASGQNNSPLHF
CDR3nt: TGTGCCAGCAGCGCTTCCGGACAAAATAATTCACCCCTCCACTTT

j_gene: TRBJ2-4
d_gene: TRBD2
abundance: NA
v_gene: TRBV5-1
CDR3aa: CASSPPLAGVNIQYF
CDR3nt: TGCGCCAGCAGCCCACCGCTAGCGGGAGTGAACATTCAGTACTTC

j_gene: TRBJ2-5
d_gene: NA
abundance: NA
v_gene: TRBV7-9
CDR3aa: CSFGLSGETQYF
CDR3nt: TGTTCCTTTGGACTGTCCGGAGAGACCCAGTACTTC

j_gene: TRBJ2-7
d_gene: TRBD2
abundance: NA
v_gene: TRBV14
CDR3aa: CASSQEFWERGLSYEQYF
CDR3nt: TGTGCCAGCAGCCAAGAATTTTGGGAGCGGGGACTGTCCTACGAGCAGTACTTC

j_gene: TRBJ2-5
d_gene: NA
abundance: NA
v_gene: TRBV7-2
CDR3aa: CASRVAGSETQYF
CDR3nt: TGTGCCAGCAGGGTGGCAGGGTCAGAGACCCAGTACTTC

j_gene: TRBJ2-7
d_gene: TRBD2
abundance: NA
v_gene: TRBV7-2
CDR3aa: CASSLVGGVGSSYEQYF
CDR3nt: TGTGCCAGCAGCTTAGTGGGAGGGGTCGGGAGCTCCTACGAGCAGTACTTC

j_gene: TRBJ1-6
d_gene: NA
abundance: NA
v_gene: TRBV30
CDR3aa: CAWRRVYNSPLHF
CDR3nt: TGTGCCTGGAGGAGGGTTTATAATTCACCCCTCCACTTT

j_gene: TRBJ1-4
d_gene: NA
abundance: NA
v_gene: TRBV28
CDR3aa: CASSFPNGEKLFF
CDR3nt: TGTGCCAGCAGTTTTCCCAACGGTGAAAAACTGTTTTTT

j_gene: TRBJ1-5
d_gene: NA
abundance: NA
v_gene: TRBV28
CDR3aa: CASSSFNQPQHF
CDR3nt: TGTGCCAGCAGTTCCTTCAATCAGCCCCAGCATTTT

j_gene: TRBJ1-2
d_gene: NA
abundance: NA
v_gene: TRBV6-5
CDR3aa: CASSYGQKGGYTF
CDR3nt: TGTGCCAGCAGTTACGGACAAAAAGGGGGCTACACCTTC

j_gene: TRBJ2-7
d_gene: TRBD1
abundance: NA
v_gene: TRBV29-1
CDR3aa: CSADRGHEQYF
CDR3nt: TGCAGCGCTGACAGGGGCCACGAGCAGTACTTC

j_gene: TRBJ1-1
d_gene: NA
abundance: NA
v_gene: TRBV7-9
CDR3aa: CASFRTRRGSPNTEAFF
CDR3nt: TGTGCCAGCTTCCGGACCCGCAGGGGATCTCCAAACACTGAAGCTTTCTTT

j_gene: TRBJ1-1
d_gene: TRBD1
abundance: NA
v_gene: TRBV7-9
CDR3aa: CSSSLLGQGLRTEAFF
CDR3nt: TGTTCCAGCAGCCTCCTTGGACAGGGGCTGCGGACTGAAGCTTTCTTT

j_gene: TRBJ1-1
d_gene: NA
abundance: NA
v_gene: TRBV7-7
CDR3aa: CASSTNRNTEAFF
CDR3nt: TGTGCCAGCAGCACCAACAGGAACACTGAAGCTTTCTTT

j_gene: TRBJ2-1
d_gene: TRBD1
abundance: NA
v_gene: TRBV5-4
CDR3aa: CASSLTGTVLTYNEQFF
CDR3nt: TGTGCCAGCAGCTTGACCGGGACAGTCCTTACCTACAATGAGCAGTTCTTC

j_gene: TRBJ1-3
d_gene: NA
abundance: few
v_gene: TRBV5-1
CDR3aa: CDRKLLVSGNTIYF
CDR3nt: TGCGACCGGAAACTGCTAGTCTCTGGAAACACCATATATTTT

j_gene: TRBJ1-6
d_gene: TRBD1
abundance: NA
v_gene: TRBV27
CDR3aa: CASSQDRGPGTLHF
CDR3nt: TGTGCCAGCAGCCAGGACAGGGGGCCGGGGACCCTCCACTTT

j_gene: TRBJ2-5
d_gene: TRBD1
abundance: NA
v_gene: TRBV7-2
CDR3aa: CASSLYRGVETQYF
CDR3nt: TGTGCCAGCAGCTTGTACAGGGGGGTAGAGACCCAGTACTTC

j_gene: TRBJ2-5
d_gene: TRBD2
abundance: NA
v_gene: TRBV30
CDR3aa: CARELAGQETQYF
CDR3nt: TGTGCCCGAGAATTAGCGGGGCAAGAGACCCAGTACTTC

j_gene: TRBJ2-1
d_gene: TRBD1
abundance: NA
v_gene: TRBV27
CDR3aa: CASMEQGDTMDNEQFF
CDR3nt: TGTGCCAGCATGGAGCAGGGGGATACTATGGACAATGAGCAGTTCTTC

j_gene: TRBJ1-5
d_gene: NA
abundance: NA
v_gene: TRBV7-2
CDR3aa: CASSFGTSQPQHF
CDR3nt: TGTGCCAGCAGCTTTGGGACAAGTCAGCCCCAGCATTTT

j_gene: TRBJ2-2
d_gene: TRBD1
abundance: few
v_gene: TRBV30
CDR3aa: CAWSVRQGATGELFF
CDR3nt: TGTGCCTGGAGTGTACGTCAGGGGGCCACCGGGGAGCTGTTTTTT

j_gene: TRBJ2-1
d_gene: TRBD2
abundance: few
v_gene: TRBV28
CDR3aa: CASRLAGGLVGNEQFF
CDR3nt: TGTGCCAGCAGGTTAGCGGGAGGGCTAGTCGGCAATGAGCAGTTCTTC

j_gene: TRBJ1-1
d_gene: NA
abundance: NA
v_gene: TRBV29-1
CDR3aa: CSVEGRADTEAFF
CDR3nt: TGCAGCGTTGAAGGCAGGGCGGACACTGAAGCTTTCTTT

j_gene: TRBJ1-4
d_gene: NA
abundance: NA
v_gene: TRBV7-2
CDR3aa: CASSAVGGRDEKLFF
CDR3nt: TGTGCCAGCAGCGCTGTGGGAGGGAGGGATGAAAAACTGTTTTTT

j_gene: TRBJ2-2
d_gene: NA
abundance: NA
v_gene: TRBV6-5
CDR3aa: CASTQGVGTGELFF
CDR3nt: TGTGCCAGCACCCAGGGTGTGGGGACCGGGGAGCTGTTTTTT

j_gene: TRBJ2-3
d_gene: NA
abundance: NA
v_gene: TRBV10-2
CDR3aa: CASSVAGGGTQYF
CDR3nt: TGCGCCAGCAGTGTTGCGGGCGGCGGTACGCAGTATTTT

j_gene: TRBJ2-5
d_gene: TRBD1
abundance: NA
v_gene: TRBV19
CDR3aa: CASRGQGYAAQYF
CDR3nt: TGTGCCAGTAGGGGACAGGGCTACGCGGCCCAGTACTTC

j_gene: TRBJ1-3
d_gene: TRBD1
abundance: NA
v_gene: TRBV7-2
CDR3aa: CASSRQGFSGNTIYF
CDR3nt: TGTGCCAGCAGCAGACAGGGTTTCTCTGGAAACACCATATATTTT

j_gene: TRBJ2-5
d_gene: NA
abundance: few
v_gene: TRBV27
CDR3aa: CASSLYFSRRIVQYF
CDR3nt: TGTGCCAGCAGTCTGTACTTCTCCCGCAGGATCGTACAGTACTTC

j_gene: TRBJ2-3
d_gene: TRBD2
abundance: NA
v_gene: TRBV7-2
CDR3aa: CASSPWTSGDTDTQYF
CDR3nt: TGTGCCAGCAGCCCCTGGACTAGCGGGGACACAGATACGCAGTATTTT